These 7 T cell receptor beta chains share one sample of origin, sequenced in a study of identical twins (TCRdb year 2016). The library relied on 5' RACE. The reads were generated on an Illumina HiSeq 2000. TCRdb took the public reads, trimmed them with fastp at Q25, ran MiXCR for clone calling and kept in-frame beta chains. For every CDR3 protein sequence, its rows merge into one entry that carries the most common genes and DNA. The sample yields hundreds of thousands of distinct CDR3 sequences; 8.5% to 9.5% were counted once. About 0.98% of the sample rests with the top ten. A further study also used this sample, focusing on yellow fever vaccine responses in identical twins.

Sequencing was done on a sample of PBMCs. The receptors come from a woman under 30 in good health.

This clonotype has only one observation. This rearrangement joins TRBV2 to TRBJ2-3; 14 bases line up with TRBD2. The V segment lost 7 bases and the J segment 2 bases; nucleotides outside the gene matches: 5. Germline V gene lookup returns CDR1 SNHLY and CDR2 FYNNEI. The CDR3 covers 16 residues. DNA for the CDR3: TGTGCCAGCATGGGACTAGCGGGAGTAGACACAGATACGCAGTATTTT. Protein sequence: CASMGLAGVDTDTQYF.

This chain joins TRBV20-1 and TRBJ1-2; D not certain. The CDR3 runs to 12 residues. CDR1 and CDR2 (germline): DFQATT, SNEGSKA (reference sequence). Trimming pared 0 bases from V and 7 bases from J, leaving 9 bases between. CDR3 coding DNA: TGCAGTGCTAGAGATTGGGCGTCTGGCTACACCTTC. This encodes CSARDWASGYTF.

In its sample, this clonotype was seen many times. The chain recombines TRBV5-1 with TRBJ2-7; D is uncertain. The CDR3 has 14 amino acids. Germline values: CDR1 SGHRS, CDR2 YFSETQ. Between the trimmed V and J ends, which lost 0 bases and 4 bases, there was a span of 11 bases. The CDR3 DNA is TGCGCCAGCAGCTTGGCTCCGGATTATTACGAGCAGTACTTC. Translating gives CASSLAPDYYEQYF.

This clonotype has only a few counts. The gene calls are TRBV6-2 or TRBV6-3 and TRBJ2-1; the match to TRBD2 covers 14 bases. Germline values: CDR1 MNHEY, CDR2 SVGEGT. The CDR3 extends over 17 amino acids. J lost 5 bases, V lost 4 bases, and 7 bases had no gene match. CDR3 sequence reads: CASSFSGTSGSNNEQFF. As DNA, the CDR3 is TGTGCCAGCAGTTTTTCAGGGACTAGCGGGAGTAACAATGAGCAGTTCTTC.

This clonotype turned up a few times. The chain is built from TRBV11-1 and TRBJ2-4, with D uncertain. In germline, CDR1 is SGHAT, CDR2 FQDESV (reference sequence). The CDR3 runs 15 residues. V dropped 0 bases and J dropped 8 bases, with 14 bases sitting between them. The CDR3 here is CASSLAAFGSDIQYF. The CDR3 DNA reads as TGTGCCAGCAGCTTAGCAGCGTTCGGGTCGGACATTCAGTACTTC.

This clonotype was observed a few times. This chain joins TRBV29-1 and TRBJ2-7, with D uncertain. Deletions cut 2 bases from V and 2 bases from J, with 13 bases between. CDR1 SQVTM and CDR2 ANQGSEA come from the germline V gene. This CDR3 contains 14 residues. The CDR3 bases are TGCAGCGTTGAATTACGGGCCCTTGCCTACGAGCAGTACTTC. It encodes CSVELRALAYEQYF.

In its sample, this clonotype was seen a few times. This chain uses TRBV7-3 with TRBJ2-5, with 8 bases lining up with TRBD2. The CDR3 extends over 15 amino acids. J was trimmed by 4 bases and V by 5 bases; bases with no gene match: 9. Germline V CDR1 and CDR2: SGHTA, FQGTGA. The CDR3, as DNA: TGTGCCAGCAGCGCAAGCGGGGGCGGTCGAGAGACCCAGTACTTC. It translates to CASSASGGGRETQYF.